The present T cell receptor (beta chain) was sequenced within a study of shared clonotypes between healthy human individuals. About the study: Aged 18 to 49, the donors were a couple of women and three men. Study-level points and caveats: When naive CD4 clonotypes were compared across a handful of donors, around 4.6% were shared. Sampling included only blood; tissue repertoires likely differ.

Of note for this clone: Its antigen remains unknown.

The repertoire was sequenced with immunoSEQ multiplex PCR; TCRdb's copy has only in-frame clones and lacks some. The sample lists about a million clones; approximately 76% were seen once. Germline values: CDR1 ENHRY, CDR2 SYGVKD. The CDR3 has 19 residues. Trimming took 0 bases from V and 2 from J; bases not matched to a gene: 9. The material sequenced was memory CD4+ T cells sorted from blood. Described subset: CD45RA-negative fraction. The TCR comes from a man aged 18 to 30 in good health. The chain is built from TRBV10-3 and TRBJ2-2; 10 bases match TRBD2. This chain's CDR3 is CAISESPGRLAGNTGELFF. CDR3 DNA: TGTGCCATCAGTGAGTCGCCAGGAAGACTAGCGGGTAACACCGGGGAGCTGTTTTTT.